A single sample is the source of the 28 T cell receptor beta chains below, sequenced in a study of blood T cell repertoires in COVID-19. This table comes from immunoSEQ multiplex PCR, and its TCRdb copy is limited to in-frame clones, with some not included. The table includes approximately 96,000 clones, approximately 90% detected once. The sample consisted of peripheral blood. Receptors originate from a woman of 80 years or more with acute or convalescent COVID-19.

CDR3: CASSLLITGGGGNTIYF. Written as DNA, the CDR3 is TGTGCCAGCAGCTTACTCATTACAGGGGGCGGTGGAAACACCATATATTTT. V gene TRBV7-6 combines with J gene TRBJ1-3; 9 bases agree with TRBD1. The V segment lost 2 bases and the J segment 3 bases; nucleotides outside the gene matches: 8. CDR1 is SGHVS, CDR2 FNYEAQ, per germline. The CDR3 is 17 amino acids.

J is TRBJ2-7 and V is TRBV10-3; 9 bases line up with TRBD1. CDR1 is ENHRY, CDR2 SYGVKD, per germline. J lost 6 bases, V lost 6 bases, and 6 bases had no gene match. CDR3 length: 13 residues. The CDR3 coding sequence is TGTGCCATCAGCCGGGACAGGGATTCCGAGCAGTACTTC. Residues: CAISRDRDSEQYF.

This clone was counted only a few times. The genes are TRBV11-3 and TRBJ2-5; the D gene is possibly TRBD1 (7 bases). V was shortened by 3 bases and J by 2 bases, with 25 bases between the two germline ends. Germline-derived CDR1 and CDR2 are SGHNT and YENEEA. The CDR3 runs 19 residues. The CDR3 protein is CASSFTSRGAQGGQETQYF. CDR3 nucleotides: TGTGCCAGCAGCTTCACTTCACGAGGGGCCCAGGGGGGACAAGAGACCCAGTACTTC. The full variable domain, rest sourced from reference TRBV11-3 and TRBJ2-5, is EAGVVQSPRYKIIEKKQPVAFWCNPISGHNTLYWYLQNLGQGPELLIRYENEEAVDDSQLPKDRFSAERLKGVDSTLKIQPAELGDSAVYLCASSFTSRGAQGGQETQYFGPGTRLLVL.

This chain uses TRBV19 with TRBJ2-5; TRBD1 matches 9 bases. V gave up 4 bases and J gave up 2 bases; unmatched junction bases: 8. Germline CDR1 LNHDA, CDR2 SQIVND (reference sequence). This CDR3 has 16 residues. This chain's CDR3 is CASSTIGTGWQETQYF. The CDR3 region has the DNA TGTGCCAGTAGTACTATAGGGACAGGGTGGCAAGAGACCCAGTACTTC.

The CDR3 DNA is TGTGCCAGCAGCTTAGCCCTACAGGGGGCCTCCTATAATTCACCCCTCCACTTT. It specifies CASSLALQGASYNSPLHF. V is TRBV7-2 and J is TRBJ1-6, with TRBD1 matching 9 bases. The V and J ends lost 0 bases and 0 bases, in that order; junction bases with no gene match: 3. Germline-derived CDR1 and CDR2 are SGHTA and FQGNSA. The CDR3 has 18 amino acids.

The rearrangement uses TRBV29-1 and TRBJ1-1, with D hard to call. Germline-derived CDR1 and CDR2 are SQVTM and ANQGSEA. The V end lost 4 bases, the J end lost 10 bases, and 13 bases lay between the germline ends. The CDR3 contains 11 residues. The CDR3 nucleotides are TGCAGCGTTGCATTCGCCAGTCGAGCTTTCTTT. Its protein is CSVAFASRAFF.

V and J are TRBV18 and TRBJ1-1, with D perhaps TRBD1 (6 bases). V was shortened by 6 bases and J by 3 bases, with 14 bases between the two germline ends. Germline V gene sequence: CDR1 KGHSH, CDR2 LQKENI. The CDR3 has 14 amino acids. The CDR3 loop reads CASSSQQGDTEAFF. The CDR3 region has the DNA TGTGCCAGCTCGTCGCAACAGGGAGACACTGAAGCTTTCTTT.

This chain joins TRBV28 and TRBJ1-2, with TRBD1 identical over 8 bases. CDR3 length: 15 residues. After removal of 5 bases from V and 2 bases from J, the junction contained 7 bases not matched to a gene. Germline V lookup: CDR1 MDHEN, CDR2 SYDVKM. CDR3 nucleotides: TGTGCCAGCAGTCCTCCGGACAGGGCCAACTATGGCTACACCTTC. Translating gives CASSPPDRANYGYTF.

This chain connects TRBV2 to TRBJ2-7; D is perhaps TRBD2 (6 bases). CDR3 size: 14 residues. The V end was cut by 7 bases, the J end by 4 bases, with 17 bases between. The V gene's germline CDR1 is SNHLY and CDR2 FYNNEI. DNA for the CDR3: TGTGCCAGCACTCCCAGACTAGAGTCTTACGAGCAGTACTTC. Amino acid sequence: CASTPRLESYEQYF.

This clone has only a few counts. CDR3 in DNA: TGTGCCAGCAGTTTCCAACAGGGGGCCGGGGAGCTGTTTTTT. It yields the protein CASSFQQGAGELFF. J is TRBJ2-2 and V is TRBV2; 8 nucleotides agree with TRBD1. The length of the CDR3 is 14 residues. V dropped 5 bases and J dropped 6; count of bases not matched to a gene: 5. Per germline, CDR1 SNHLY and CDR2 FYNNEI.

V and J are TRBV4-2 and TRBJ2-3, with D uncertain. This CDR3 contains 13 residues. Trimming left V 2 bases short and J 1 base short, with 4 bases between. Germline CDR1 LGHNA, CDR2 YNFKEQ. CDR3 in DNA: TGTGCCAGCAGCCAAATCGGCACAGATACGCAGTATTTT. It yields the protein CASSQIGTDTQYF.

The chain combines TRBV20-1 with TRBJ1-2; perhaps TRBD1 as D (5 bases). V was cut by 2 bases and J by 6 bases, with 7 bases left in between. Germline CDR1 is DFQATT and CDR2 is SNEGSKA (reference sequence). The CDR3 is 11 amino acids. The CDR3 sequence is CSARWGDGYTF. In DNA, the CDR3 is TGCAGTGCTAGATGGGGGGATGGCTACACCTTC.

This chain uses TRBV28 with TRBJ1-1; no definite D call. Germline loops: CDR1 MDHEN, CDR2 SYDVKM. The CDR3 totals 15 residues. The ends were cut back, 3 bases at V and 5 bases at J, with 16 bases in the middle. The chain's CDR3 is CASSFLAGWETEAFF. CDR3 in DNA: TGTGCCAGCAGTTTTTTAGCCGGGTGGGAGACTGAAGCTTTCTTT.

Note on this clone: This CDR3 is also generated by other DNA sequences in the sample. The gene calls are TRBV5-1 and TRBJ1-1; 7 bases align to TRBD1. V dropped 4 bases and J dropped 1; count of bases not matched to a gene: 4. CDR3 length: 14 residues. The germline V gene encodes CDR1 SGHRS and CDR2 YFSETQ. The CDR3: CASSLRTGNTEAFF. Written as DNA, the CDR3 is TGCGCCAGCAGCCTGAGGACAGGGAACACTGAAGCTTTCTTT.

The rearrangement uses TRBV4-2 and TRBJ1-3; 10 bases line up with TRBD1. Germline V gene data show CDR1 as LGHNA and CDR2 as YNFKEQ. The length of the CDR3 is 18 residues. V lost 4 bases, J lost 0 bases, and 9 bases stayed unmatched. The CDR3: CASSPSGTGASSGNTIYF. Here the CDR3 DNA reads TGTGCCAGCAGCCCTTCCGGGACAGGGGCTTCCTCTGGAAACACCATATATTTT.

This sequence joins TRBV10-3 and TRBJ2-7, with 11 bases identical to TRBD1. This CDR3 is built from 16 residues. V lost 4 bases to trimming and J lost 3 bases; unmatched junction nucleotides: 8. Germline V gene data show CDR1 as ENHRY and CDR2 as SYGVKD. The CDR3, as DNA: TGTGCCATCAGTGCAGTACCGGGACAGGGGGACTACGAGCAGTACTTC. Translation: CAISAVPGQGDYEQYF.

There are a few counts of this clone. The rearrangement uses TRBV29-1 and TRBJ2-2; 8 nucleotides line up with TRBD2. Germline V CDR1 and CDR2: SQVTM, ANQGSEA. The CDR3 is 15 residues long. With V trimmed by 4 bases and J by 0 bases, 4 bases remained unmatched. CDR3 in DNA: TGCAGCGTTGCTAAGCGGGGGTCGAACACCGGGGAGCTGTTTTTT. It codes for CSVAKRGSNTGELFF.

V and J are TRBV5-6 and TRBJ2-3; 8 bases fit TRBD1. Per germline, CDR1 SGHDT and CDR2 YYEEEE. The CDR3 covers 15 residues. Trimming at V came to 3 bases and at J to 5 bases, leaving 8 bases not matched to a gene. The CDR3 bases are TGTGCCAGCAGCTCCTGGACAGGGAGAAAAGATACGCAGTATTTT. Translated: CASSSWTGRKDTQYF. Supplemented by reference TRBV5-6 and TRBJ2-3, the full variable domain reads DAGVTQSPTHLIKTRGQQVTLRCSPKSGHDTVSWYQQALGQGPQFIFQYYEEEERQRGNFPDRFSGHQFPNYSSELNVNALLLGDSALYLCASSSWTGRKDTQYFGPGTRLTVL.

V usage is TRBV7-2 and J usage is TRBJ1-3; maybe TRBD1 (6 bases). The CDR3 length is 17 residues. Germline-derived CDR1 and CDR2 are SGHTA and FQGNSA. Deletions cut 5 bases from V and 4 bases from J, with 21 bases between. CDR3 in DNA: TGTGCCAGCAGCGCGACGCAACAGGGACCACCGGGAAACACCATATATTTT. Translation: CASSATQQGPPGNTIYF. The whole variable domain, filled in from reference TRBV7-2 and TRBJ1-3, reads GAGVSQSPSNKVTEKGKDVELRCDPISGHTALYWYRQSLGQGLEFLIYFQGNSAPDKSGLPSDRFSAERTGGSVSTLTIQRTQQEDSAVYLCASSATQQGPPGNTIYFGEGSWLTVV.

The rearrangement uses TRBV28 and TRBJ1-6; D gene ambiguous. This CDR3 is built from 15 residues. Germline V gene lookup returns CDR1 MDHEN and CDR2 SYDVKM. V lost 7 bases and J lost 6, with 16 bases in between. CDR3 region: CASTLRGVGNSPLHF. The CDR3 DNA sequence: TGTGCCAGCACCCTACGGGGTGTGGGTAATTCACCCCTCCACTTT.

This chain links TRBV28 with TRBJ1-2; 9 bases are a match to TRBD1. The V segment lost 4 bases and the J segment 2 bases; nucleotides outside the gene matches: 2. Germline values: CDR1 MDHEN, CDR2 SYDVKM. The CDR3 sequence is 14 residues long. The CDR3 DNA is TGTGCCAGCAGTTCCGGGACAGGGAACTATGGCTACACCTTC. Protein sequence: CASSSGTGNYGYTF.

The gene calls are TRBV27 and TRBJ1-4; TRBD1 matches 10 bases. Germline V lookup: CDR1 MNHEY, CDR2 SMNVEV (reference sequence). The length of the CDR3 is 17 residues. The V and J ends lost 6 bases and 0 bases, in that order; junction bases with no gene match: 7. The CDR3 protein is CASRRDRGFSTNEKLFF. CDR3 nucleotide sequence: TGTGCCAGCAGACGGGACAGGGGTTTTTCAACTAATGAAAAACTGTTTTTT.

The V call is TRBV12-3 or TRBV12-4, the J call TRBJ1-1, with D unresolved. The CDR3 spans 12 residues. Trimming cost V 3 bases and J 1 base, with 3 bases left between them. The CDR3 nucleotides are TGTGCCAGCAGTTTTCGGAACACTGAAGCTTTCTTT. It encodes CASSFRNTEAFF.

On this clone: Other DNA sequences within the sample encode an identical CDR3. The V gene is TRBV9, the J gene TRBJ2-5, with 10 nucleotides matching TRBD1. The CDR3 loop spans 16 amino acids. V was pared by 1 base and J by 2 bases, with 5 bases of the junction left unmatched. Per the germline V gene, CDR1 is SGDLS and CDR2 is YYNGEE. As DNA, the CDR3 is TGTGCCAGCAGCGTAAGTGGACAGGGGGGACAAGAGACCCAGTACTTC. Amino acids: CASSVSGQGGQETQYF.

The chain employs TRBV6-5 and TRBJ2-7; 10 nucleotides line up with TRBD1. The V gene's germline CDR1 is MNHEY and CDR2 SVGAGI. The CDR3 totals 16 residues. V lost 2 bases to trimming and J lost 1 base; unmatched junction nucleotides: 5. The CDR3: CASSYQGQGRSYEQYF. Here the CDR3 DNA reads TGTGCCAGCAGTTACCAGGGACAGGGGCGATCCTACGAGCAGTACTTC.

This clone has just one count. An end of the junction differs from the germline gene, which may be a read error. V usage is TRBV7-8 and J usage is TRBJ1-1; possible D gene TRBD1, 6 bases. Germline V gives CDR1 SGHVS, CDR2 FQNEAQ. The CDR3 has 11 residues. The CDR3: CASSLGHRIPF. The CDR3 bases are TGTGCCAGCAGCCTGGGACACCGGATACCATTT.

The chain joins TRBV6-5 to TRBJ2-5; D not resolved. The CDR3 is 14 amino acids. Trimming took 2 bases from V and 5 from J, leaving 12 bases between them. Germline V gene data show CDR1 as MNHEY and CDR2 as SVGAGI. DNA of the CDR3: TGTGCCAGCAGTTACATAAGCTCCGGGGAGACCCAGTACTTC. Translating it yields CASSYISSGETQYF.

Here the CDR3 DNA reads TGTGCCAGCAGTAGTGGCTACACCTTC. Amino acid sequence: CASSSGYTF. The rearrangement links TRBV5-6 to TRBJ1-2; D remains unclear. Germline CDR1 reads SGHDT; CDR2 reads YYEEEE. The CDR3 sequence is 9 residues long. V lost 5 bases and J 7 bases, leaving 3 bases between the germline ends.